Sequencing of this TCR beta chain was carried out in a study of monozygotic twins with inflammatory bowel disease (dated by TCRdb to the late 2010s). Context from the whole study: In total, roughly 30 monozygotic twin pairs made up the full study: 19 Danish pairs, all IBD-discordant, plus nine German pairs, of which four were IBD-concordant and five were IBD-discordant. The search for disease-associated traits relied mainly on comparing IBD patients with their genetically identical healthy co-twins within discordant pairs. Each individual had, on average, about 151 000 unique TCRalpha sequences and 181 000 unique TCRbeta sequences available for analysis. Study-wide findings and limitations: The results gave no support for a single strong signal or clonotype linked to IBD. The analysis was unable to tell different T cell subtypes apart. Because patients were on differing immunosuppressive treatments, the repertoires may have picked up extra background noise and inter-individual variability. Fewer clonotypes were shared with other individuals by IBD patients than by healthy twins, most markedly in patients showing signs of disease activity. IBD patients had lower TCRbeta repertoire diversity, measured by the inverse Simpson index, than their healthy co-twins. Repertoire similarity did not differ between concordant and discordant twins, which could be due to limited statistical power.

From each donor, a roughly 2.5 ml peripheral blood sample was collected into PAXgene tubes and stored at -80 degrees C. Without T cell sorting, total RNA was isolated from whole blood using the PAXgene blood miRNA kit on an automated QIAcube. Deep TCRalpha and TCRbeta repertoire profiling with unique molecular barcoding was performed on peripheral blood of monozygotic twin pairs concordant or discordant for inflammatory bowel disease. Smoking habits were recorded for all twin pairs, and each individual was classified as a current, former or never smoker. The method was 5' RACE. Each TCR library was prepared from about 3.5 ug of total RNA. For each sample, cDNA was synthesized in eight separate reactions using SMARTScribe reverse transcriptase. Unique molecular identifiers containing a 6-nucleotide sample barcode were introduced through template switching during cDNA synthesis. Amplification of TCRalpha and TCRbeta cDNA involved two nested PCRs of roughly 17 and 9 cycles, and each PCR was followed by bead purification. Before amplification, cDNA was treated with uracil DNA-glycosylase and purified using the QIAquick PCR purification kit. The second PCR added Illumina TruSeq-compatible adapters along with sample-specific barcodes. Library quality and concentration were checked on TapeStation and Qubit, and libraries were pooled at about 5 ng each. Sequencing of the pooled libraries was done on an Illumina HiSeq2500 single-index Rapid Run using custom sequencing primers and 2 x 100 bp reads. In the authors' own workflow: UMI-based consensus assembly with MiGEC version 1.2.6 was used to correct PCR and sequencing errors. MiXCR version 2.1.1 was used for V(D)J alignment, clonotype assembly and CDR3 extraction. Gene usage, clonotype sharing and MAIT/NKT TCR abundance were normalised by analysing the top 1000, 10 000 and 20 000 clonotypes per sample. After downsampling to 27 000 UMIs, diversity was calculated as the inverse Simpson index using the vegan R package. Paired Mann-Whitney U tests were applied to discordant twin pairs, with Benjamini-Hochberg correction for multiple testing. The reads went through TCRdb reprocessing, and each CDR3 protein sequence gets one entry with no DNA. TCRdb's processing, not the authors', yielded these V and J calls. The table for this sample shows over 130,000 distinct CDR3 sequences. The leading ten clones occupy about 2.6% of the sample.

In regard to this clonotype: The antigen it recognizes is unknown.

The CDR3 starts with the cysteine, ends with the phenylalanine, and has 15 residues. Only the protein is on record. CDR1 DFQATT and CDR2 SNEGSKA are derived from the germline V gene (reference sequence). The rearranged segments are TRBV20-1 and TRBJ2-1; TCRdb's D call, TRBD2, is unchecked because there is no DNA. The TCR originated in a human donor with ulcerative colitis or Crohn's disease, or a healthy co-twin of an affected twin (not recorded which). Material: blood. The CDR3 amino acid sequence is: CSARRPGLAGNEQFF.